This TCR beta chain was retrieved from a study of T cell responses to AZD1222 COVID-19 vaccine (dated by TCRdb to the early 2020s). Some background on the complete study: AZD1222 recipients with second doses at about 4 weeks or about 12 weeks were pooled, because spike-specific TCR depth and breadth did not differ between schedules. TCR sequencing was performed for 230 to 250 trial participants, of whom approximately 200 were given two doses of AZD1222 and around 25 were given two doses of MenACWY control vaccine. Trial participants were enrolled by age into 18-55, 56-69 and 70-plus year subgroups, with 148, 28 and 57 TCR-sequenced participants respectively.

Results and caveats for the whole study, not just this receptor: Epitopes outside the regions mutated in the B.1.351 and B.1.1.7 variants were reportedly recognized by nearly half of the unique spike-specific TCRs. After two AZD1222 doses, both the breadth and the depth of spike-specific TCRs were significantly higher than at day 0 and than in MenACWY recipients. Most participants were white British and females outnumbered males, and the authors suggested that clonal diversity may have been underestimated. Because no day 14 peak-response samples were available, repertoires were characterized only after the peak T cell response. CD4 TCRs associated with the vaccine covered the entire spike protein, and the dominant responses were in regions 160-218 and 743-854. Conclusions about previously exposed vaccinees were limited because only a handful of AZD1222 recipients were SARS-CoV-2 seropositive at baseline. In the small 56-69-year group, the increase in depth fell short of significance, most likely because of low power.

In regard to this clone: It lacks a known antigen. No quality values exist for individual bases; no much larger clone is one base distant.

Including cysteine and phenylalanine, the CDR3 has 13 amino acids. The only DNA kept is the CDR3, 39 bases in frame from the first base. Per the germline V gene (reference sequence), LGHDT is the CDR1 and YNNKEL is the CDR2. After removal of 7 bases from V and 8 bases from J, the junction retains 10 bases not matched to a gene. The CDR3 regions of human TCRbeta chains were analyzed by immunosequencing. The study's processing was this. Repertoire TCRs were checked for matches against a reference library of SARS-CoV-2-specific TCRs that had been generated using the MIRA antigen-specificity platform. Breadth was defined as the fraction of unique TCRs that were SARS-CoV-2-associated, and depth was defined as the fraction of total T cells that were SARS-CoV-2-associated. Using the MIRA data, every spike-specific TCR was mapped to the spike region that the TCR reacted to and assigned to either a CD4 or a CD8 class. Log10-transformed breadth and depth values were compared by one-way ANOVA with Sidak's multiple comparisons tests. This is the immuneACCESS table as TCRdb keeps it, with only in-frame sequences that have V and J called. A part of the clones is gone; compared with another copy, unresolved V genes explain less than half, and the rest is unexplained. The V and J calls and clone size were taken over from that table, and D and trimming were inferred from the DNA. The sample yields over 150,000 clones; almost 90% were counted once. The leading ten clones occupy approximately 0.49% of the sample.

Sample time point, as interpreted from the label and publication: baseline before first vaccination. Vaccinee samples came from UK trials COV001 and COV002, including a single-blind randomized controlled phase 2/3 trial of AZD1222 (ChAdOx1 nCoV-19) in healthy adults. For TCRbeta chain sequencing, PBMC samples were collected from trial participants at day 0 and at day 28 after the second dose. The rearrangement combines TRBV3-1 (or the pseudogene TRBV3-2) with TRBJ1-2; 7 middle bases align to TRBD1. Source: peripheral blood, taken on day 0 of AZD1222 vaccination. The sequence was collected from an adult in good health. The CDR3 region: CASTPTGAAGYTF. The nucleotides are TGTGCCAGCACCCCCACAGGGGCAGCCGGCTACACCTTC.